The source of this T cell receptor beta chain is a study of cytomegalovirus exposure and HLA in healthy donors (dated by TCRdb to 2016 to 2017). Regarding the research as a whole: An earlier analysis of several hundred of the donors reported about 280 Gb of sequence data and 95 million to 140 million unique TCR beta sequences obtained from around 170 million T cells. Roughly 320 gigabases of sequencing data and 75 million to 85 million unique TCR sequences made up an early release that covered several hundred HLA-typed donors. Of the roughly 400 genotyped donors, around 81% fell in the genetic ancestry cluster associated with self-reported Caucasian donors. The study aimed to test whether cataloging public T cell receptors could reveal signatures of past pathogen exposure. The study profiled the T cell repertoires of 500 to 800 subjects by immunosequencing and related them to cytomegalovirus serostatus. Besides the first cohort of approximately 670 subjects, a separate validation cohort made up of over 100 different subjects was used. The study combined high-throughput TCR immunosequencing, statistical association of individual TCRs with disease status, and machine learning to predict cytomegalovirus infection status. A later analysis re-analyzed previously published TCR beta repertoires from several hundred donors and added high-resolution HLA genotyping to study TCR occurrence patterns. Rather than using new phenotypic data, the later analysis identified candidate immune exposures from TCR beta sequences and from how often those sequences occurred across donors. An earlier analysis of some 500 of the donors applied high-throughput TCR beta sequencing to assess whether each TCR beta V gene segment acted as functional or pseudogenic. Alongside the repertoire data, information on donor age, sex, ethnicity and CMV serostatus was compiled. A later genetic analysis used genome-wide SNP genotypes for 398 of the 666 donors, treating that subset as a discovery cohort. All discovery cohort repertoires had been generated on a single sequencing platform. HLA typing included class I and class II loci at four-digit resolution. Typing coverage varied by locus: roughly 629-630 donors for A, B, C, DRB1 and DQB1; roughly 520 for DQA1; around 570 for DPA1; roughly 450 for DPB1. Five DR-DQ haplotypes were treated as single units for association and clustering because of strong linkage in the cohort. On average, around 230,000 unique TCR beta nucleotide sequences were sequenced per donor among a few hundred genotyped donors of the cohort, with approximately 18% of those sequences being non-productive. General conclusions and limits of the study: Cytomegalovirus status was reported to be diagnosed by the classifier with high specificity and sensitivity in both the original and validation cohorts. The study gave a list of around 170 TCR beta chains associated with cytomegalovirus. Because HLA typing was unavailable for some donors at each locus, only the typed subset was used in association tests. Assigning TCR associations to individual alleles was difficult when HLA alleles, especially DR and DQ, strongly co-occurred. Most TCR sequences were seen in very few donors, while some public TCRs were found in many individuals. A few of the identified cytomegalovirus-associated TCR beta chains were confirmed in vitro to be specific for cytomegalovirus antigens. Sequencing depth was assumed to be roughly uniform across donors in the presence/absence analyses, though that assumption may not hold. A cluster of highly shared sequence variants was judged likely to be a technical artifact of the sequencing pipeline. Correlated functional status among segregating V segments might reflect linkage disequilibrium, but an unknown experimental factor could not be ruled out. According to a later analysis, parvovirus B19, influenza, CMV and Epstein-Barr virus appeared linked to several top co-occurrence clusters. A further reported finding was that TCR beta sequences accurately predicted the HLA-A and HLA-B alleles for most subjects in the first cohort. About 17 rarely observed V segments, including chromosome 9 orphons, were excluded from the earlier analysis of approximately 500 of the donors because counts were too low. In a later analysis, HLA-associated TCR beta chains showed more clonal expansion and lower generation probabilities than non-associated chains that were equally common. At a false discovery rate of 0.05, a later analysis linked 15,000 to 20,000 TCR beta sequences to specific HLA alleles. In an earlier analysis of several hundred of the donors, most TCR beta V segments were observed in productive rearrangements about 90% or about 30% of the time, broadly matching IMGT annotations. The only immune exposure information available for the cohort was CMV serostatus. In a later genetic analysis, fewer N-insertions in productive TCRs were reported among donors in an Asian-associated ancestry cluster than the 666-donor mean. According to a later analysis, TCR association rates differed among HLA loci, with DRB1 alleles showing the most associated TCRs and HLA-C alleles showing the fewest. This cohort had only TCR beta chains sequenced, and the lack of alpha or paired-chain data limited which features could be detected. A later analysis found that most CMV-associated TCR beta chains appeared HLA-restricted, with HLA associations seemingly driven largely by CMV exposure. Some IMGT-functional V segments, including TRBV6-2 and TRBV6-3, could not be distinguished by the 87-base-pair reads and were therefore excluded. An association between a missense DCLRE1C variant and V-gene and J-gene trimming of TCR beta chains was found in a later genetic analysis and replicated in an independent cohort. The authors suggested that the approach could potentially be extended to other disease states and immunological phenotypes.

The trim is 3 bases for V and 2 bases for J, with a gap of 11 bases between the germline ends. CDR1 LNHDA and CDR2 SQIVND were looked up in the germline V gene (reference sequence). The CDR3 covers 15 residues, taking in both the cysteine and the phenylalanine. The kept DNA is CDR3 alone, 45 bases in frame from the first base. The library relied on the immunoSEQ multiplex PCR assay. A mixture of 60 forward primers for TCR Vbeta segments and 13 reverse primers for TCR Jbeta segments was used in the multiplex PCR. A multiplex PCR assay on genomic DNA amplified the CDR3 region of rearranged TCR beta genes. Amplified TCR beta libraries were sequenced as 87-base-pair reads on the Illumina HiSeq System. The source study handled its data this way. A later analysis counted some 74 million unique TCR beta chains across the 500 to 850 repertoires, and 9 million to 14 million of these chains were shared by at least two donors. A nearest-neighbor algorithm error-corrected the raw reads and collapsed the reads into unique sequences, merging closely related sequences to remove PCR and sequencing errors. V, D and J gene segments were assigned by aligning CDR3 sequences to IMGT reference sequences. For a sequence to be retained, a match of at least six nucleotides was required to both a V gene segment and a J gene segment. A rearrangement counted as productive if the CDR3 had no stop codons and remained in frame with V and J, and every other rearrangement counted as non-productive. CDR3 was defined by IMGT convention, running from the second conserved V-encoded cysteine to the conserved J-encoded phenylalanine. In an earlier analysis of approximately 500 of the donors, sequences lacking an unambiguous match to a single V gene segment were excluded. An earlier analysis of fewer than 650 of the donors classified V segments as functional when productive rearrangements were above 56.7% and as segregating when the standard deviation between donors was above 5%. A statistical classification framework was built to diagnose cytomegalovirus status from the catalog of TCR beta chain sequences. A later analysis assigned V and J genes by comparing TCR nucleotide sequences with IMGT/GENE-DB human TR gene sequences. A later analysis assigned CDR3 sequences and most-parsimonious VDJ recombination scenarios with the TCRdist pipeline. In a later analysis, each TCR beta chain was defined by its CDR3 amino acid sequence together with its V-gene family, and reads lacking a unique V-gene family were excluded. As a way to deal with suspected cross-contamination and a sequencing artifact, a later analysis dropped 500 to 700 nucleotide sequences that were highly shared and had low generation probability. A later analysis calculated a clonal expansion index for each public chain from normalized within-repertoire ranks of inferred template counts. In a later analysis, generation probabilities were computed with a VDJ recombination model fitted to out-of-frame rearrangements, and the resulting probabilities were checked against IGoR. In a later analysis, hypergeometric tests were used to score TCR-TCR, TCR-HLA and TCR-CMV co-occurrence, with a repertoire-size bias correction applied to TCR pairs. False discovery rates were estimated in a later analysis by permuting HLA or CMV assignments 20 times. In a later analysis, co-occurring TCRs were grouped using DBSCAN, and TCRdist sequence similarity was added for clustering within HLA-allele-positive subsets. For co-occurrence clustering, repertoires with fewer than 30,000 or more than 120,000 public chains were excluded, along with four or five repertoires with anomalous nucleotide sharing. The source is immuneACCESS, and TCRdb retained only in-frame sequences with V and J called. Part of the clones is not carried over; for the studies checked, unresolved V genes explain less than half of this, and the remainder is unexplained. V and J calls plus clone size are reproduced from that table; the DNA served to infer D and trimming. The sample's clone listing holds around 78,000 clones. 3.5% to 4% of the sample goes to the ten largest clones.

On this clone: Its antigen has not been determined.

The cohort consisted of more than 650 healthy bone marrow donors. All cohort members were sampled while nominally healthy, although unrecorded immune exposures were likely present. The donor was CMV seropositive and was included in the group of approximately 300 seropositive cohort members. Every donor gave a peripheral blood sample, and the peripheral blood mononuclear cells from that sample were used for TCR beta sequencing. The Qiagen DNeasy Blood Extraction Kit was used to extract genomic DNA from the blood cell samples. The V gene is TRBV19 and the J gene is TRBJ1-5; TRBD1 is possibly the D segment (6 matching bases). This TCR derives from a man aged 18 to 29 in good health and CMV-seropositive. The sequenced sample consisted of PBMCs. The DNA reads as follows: TGTGCCAGTAGTATTGGGGGCAGAGGCAATCAGCCCCAGCATTTT. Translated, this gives CASSIGGRGNQPQHF. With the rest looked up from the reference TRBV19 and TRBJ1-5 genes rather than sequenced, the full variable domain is DGGITQSPKYLFRKEGQNVTLSCEQNLNHDAMYWYRQDPGQGLRLIYYSQIVNDFQKGDIAEGYSVSREKKESFPLTVTSAQKNPTAFYLCASSIGGRGNQPQHFGDGTRLSIL.